Sequencing of this T cell receptor (beta chain) was carried out in a study of response to subunit inactivated influenza vaccine. Study results and caveats: Authors suggested each seasonal flu vaccination may recruit only limited numbers of new T cells.

Using its own MiXCR run on the RT-PCR reads, TCRdb lists one record per CDR3 protein. The sample lists some 500,000 distinct CDR3 sequences, roughly 27% occurring once. CDR3 length: 16 residues. Germline V lookup: CDR1 SGHVS, CDR2 FNYEAQ. Trimming shortened V by 2 bases and J by 2 bases, and 14 bases separated the two germline ends. This clonotype was detected a few times. Its specificity is not known. This TCR was recovered from a man aged 50 or older who received an inactivated influenza vaccine. The sequenced sample was CD4+ T cells sorted from PBMCs, obtained about 5 days after vaccination. The gene calls are TRBV7-6 and TRBJ2-3; the D gene is possibly TRBD1 (6 bases). Written as DNA, the CDR3 is TGTGCCAGCAGCTTACGAAAGGACAGACCCACAGATACGCAGTATTTT. It specifies CASSLRKDRPTDTQYF.